The following is a T cell receptor (beta chain) sequence with its context. Its antigen is undetermined. These data originate in a study of cytomegalovirus exposure and HLA in healthy donors. Study context: The 120 validation repertoires matched the 500 to 750 first-cohort repertoires in platform, a later analysis reported. Whole-study findings and limits: Among TCR beta chains, those listed as cytomegalovirus-associated numbered over 150. Specificity for CMV antigens was confirmed in vitro for a few of the CMV-associated chains. Reported performance of the classifier showed diagnosis of cytomegalovirus status with high specificity and sensitivity.

Germline assignment: CDR1 SGHTA and CDR2 FQGNSA. The CDR3 is 15 residues long. The J segment lost 5 bases and the V segment lost 5 bases, leaving 4 bases of the junction unmatched. The assay was immunoSEQ multiplex PCR, and TCRdb's table has in-frame clones only and misses some. The repertoire holds some 90,000 clones, with around 96% as singletons. The source is a man aged 18 to 29 in good health and CMV-seronegative. The J gene is TRBJ2-1, the V gene TRBV7-2, with 12 bases matching TRBD2. Sequencing used PBMCs. CDR3 protein: CASSALAGGHNEQFF. CDR3 in DNA: TGTGCCAGCAGCGCACTAGCGGGAGGACACAATGAGCAGTTCTTC.